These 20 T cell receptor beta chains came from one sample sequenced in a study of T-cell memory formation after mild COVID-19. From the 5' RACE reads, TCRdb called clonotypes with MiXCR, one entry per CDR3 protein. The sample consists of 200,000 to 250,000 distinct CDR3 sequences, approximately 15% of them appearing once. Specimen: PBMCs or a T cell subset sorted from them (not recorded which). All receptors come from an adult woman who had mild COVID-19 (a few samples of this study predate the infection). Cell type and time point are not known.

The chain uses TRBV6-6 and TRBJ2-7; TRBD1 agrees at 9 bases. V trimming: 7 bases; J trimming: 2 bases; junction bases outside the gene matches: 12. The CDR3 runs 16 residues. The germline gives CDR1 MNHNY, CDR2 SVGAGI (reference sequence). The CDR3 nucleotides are TGTGCCAGCAACCCACCCGACCGGACAGGGGCCTACGAGCAGTACTTC. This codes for CASNPPDRTGAYEQYF.

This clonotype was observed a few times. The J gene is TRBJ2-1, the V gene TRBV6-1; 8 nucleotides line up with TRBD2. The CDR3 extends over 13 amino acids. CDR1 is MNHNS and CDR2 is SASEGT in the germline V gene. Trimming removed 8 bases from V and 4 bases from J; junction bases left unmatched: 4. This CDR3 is CASYGGVYNEQFF. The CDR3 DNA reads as TGTGCCAGCTACGGGGGGGTTTACAATGAGCAGTTCTTC.

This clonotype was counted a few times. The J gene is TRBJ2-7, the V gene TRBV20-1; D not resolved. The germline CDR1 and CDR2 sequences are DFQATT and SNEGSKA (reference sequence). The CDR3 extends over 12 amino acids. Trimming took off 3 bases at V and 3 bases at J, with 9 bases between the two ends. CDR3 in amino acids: CSASLKDYEQYF. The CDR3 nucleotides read TGCAGTGCTAGCCTGAAAGACTACGAGCAGTACTTC.

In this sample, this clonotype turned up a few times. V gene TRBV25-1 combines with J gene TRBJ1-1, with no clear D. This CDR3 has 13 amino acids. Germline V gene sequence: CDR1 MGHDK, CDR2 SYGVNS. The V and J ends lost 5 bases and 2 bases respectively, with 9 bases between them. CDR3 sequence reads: CASSRAGNTEAFF. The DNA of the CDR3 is TGTGCCAGCAGTAGGGCTGGAAACACTGAAGCTTTCTTT.

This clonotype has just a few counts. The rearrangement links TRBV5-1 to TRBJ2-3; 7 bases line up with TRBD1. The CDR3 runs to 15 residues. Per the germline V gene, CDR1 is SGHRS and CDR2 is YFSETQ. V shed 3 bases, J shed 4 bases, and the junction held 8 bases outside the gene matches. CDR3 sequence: CASSSPGTVPDTQYF. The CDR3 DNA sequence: TGCGCCAGCAGCTCTCCCGGGACAGTGCCAGATACGCAGTATTTT.

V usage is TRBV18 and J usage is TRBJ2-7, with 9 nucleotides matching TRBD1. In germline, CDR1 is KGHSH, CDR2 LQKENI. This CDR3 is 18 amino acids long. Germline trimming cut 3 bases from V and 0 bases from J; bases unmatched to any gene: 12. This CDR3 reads CASSPPNAGTGLSYEQYF. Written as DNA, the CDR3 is TGTGCCAGCTCACCTCCCAACGCGGGGACAGGGCTCTCCTACGAGCAGTACTTC.

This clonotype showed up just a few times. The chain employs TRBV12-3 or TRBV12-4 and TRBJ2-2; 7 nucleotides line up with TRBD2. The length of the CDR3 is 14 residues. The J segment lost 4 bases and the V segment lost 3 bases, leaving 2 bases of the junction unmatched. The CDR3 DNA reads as TGTGCCAGCAGTTTTACGGGGGGCACCGGGGAGCTGTTTTTT. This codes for CASSFTGGTGELFF.

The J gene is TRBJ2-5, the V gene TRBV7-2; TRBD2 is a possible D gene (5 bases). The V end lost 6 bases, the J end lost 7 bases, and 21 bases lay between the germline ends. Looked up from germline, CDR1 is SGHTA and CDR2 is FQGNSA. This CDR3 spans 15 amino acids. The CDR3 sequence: CASRDRDFLAGTQYF. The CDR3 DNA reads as TGTGCCAGCAGAGATCGAGACTTTCTCGCGGGGACCCAGTACTTC. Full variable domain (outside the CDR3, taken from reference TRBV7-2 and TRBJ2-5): GAGVSQSPSNKVTEKGKDVELRCDPISGHTALYWYRQSLGQGLEFLIYFQGNSAPDKSGLPSDRFSAERTGGSVSTLTIQRTQQEDSAVYLCASRDRDFLAGTQYFGPGTRLLVL.

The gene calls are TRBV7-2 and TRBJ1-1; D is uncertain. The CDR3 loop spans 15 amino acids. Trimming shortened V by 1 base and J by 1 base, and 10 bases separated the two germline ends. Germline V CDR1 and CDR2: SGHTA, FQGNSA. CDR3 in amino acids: CASSLGGVENTEAFF. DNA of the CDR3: TGTGCCAGCAGCTTAGGAGGCGTCGAGAACACTGAAGCTTTCTTT.

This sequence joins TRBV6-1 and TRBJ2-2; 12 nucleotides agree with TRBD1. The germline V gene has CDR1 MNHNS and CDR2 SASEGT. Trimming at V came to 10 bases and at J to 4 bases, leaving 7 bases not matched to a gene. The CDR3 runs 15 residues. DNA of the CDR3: TGTGCCATTCCCGGGACAGGGGGCATCACCGGGGAGCTGTTTTTT. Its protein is CAIPGTGGITGELFF.

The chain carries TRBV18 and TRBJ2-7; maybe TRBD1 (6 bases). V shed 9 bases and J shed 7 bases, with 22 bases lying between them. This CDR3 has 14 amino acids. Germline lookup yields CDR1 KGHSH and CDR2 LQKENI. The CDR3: CASSTATGSREQYF. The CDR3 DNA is TGTGCCAGTTCAACGGCTACAGGGTCCCGTGAGCAGTACTTC.

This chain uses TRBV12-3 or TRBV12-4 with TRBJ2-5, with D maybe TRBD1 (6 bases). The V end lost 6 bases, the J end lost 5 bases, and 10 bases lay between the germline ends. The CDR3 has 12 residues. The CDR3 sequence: CASRYRAETQYF. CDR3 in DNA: TGTGCCAGCAGATACAGGGCGGAGACCCAGTACTTC.

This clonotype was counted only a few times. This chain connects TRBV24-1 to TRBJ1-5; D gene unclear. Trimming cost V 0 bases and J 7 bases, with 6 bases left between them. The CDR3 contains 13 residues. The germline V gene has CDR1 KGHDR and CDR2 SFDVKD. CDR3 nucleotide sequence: TGTGCCACCAGTGATTTGAGCGGCCAGCCCCAGCATTTT. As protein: CATSDLSGQPQHF.

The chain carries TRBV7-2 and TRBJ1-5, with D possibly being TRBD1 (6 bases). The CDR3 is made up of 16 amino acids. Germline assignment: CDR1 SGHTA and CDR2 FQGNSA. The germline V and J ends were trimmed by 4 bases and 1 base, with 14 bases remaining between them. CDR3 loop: CASSYFPTGSNQPQHF. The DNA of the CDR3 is TGTGCCAGCAGCTATTTTCCGACAGGCAGCAATCAGCCCCAGCATTTT.

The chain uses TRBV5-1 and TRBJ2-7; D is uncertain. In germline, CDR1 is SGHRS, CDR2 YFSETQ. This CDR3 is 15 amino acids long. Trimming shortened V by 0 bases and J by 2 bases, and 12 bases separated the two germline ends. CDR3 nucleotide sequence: TGCGCCAGCAGCTTGGCCACCGCCGGCCCCTACGAGCAGTACTTC. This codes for CASSLATAGPYEQYF.

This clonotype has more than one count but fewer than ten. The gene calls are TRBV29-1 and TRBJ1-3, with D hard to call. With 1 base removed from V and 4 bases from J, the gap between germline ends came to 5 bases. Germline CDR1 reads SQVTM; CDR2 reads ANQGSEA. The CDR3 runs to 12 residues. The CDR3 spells CSVEGFGNTIYF. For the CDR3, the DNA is TGCAGCGTTGAAGGGTTCGGAAACACCATATATTTT.

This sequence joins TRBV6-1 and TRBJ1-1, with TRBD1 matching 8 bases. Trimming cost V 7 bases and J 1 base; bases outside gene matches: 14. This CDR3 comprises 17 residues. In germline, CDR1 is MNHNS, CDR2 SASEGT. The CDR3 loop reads CASTTPGQGRSNTEAFF. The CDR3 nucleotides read TGTGCCAGCACTACTCCTGGACAGGGAAGGTCGAACACTGAAGCTTTCTTT.

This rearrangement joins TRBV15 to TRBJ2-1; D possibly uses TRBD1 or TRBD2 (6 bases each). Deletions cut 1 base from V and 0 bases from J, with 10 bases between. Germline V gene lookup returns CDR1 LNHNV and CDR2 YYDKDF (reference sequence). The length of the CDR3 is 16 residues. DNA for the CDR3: TGTGCCACCAGCAGAGCGGGGGCCAGCTCCTACAATGAGCAGTTCTTC. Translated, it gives CATSRAGASSYNEQFF.

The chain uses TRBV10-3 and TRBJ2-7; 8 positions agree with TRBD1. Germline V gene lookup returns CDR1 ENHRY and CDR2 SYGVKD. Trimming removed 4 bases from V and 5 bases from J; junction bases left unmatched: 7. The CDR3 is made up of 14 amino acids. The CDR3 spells CAISGGQVIDEQYF. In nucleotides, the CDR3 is TGTGCCATCAGTGGGGGACAGGTAATCGACGAGCAGTACTTC.

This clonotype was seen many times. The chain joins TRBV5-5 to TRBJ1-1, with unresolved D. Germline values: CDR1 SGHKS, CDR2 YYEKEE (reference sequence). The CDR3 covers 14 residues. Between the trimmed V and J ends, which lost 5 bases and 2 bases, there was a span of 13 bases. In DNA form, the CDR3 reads TGTGCCAGCAGATTTGACATGGGAAACACTGAAGCTTTCTTT. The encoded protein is CASRFDMGNTEAFF.